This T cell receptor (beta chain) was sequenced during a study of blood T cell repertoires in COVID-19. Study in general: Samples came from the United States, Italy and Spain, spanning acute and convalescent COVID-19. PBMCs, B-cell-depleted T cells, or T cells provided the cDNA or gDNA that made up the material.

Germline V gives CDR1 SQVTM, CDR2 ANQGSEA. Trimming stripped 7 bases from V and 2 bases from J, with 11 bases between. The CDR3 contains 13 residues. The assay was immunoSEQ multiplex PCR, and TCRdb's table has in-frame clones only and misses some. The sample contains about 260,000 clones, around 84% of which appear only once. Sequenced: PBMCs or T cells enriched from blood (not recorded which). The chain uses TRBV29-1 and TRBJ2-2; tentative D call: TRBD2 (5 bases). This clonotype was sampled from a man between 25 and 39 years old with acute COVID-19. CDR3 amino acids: CSAEGPNTGELFF. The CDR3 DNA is TGCAGCGCCGAGGGTCCCAACACCGGGGAGCTGTTTTTT.